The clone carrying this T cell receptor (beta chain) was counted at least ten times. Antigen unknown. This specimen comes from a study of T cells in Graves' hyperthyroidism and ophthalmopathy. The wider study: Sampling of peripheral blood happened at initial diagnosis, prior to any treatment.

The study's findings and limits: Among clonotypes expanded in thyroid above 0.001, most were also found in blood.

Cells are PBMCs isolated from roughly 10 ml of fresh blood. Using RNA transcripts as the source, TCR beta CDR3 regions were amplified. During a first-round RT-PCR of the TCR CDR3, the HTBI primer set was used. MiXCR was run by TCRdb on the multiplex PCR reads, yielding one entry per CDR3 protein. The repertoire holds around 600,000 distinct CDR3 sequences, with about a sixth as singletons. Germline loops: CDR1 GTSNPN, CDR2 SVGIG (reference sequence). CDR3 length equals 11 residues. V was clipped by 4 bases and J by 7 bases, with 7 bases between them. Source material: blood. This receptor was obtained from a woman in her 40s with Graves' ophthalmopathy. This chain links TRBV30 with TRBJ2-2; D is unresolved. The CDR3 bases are TGTGCCTGGACCCTACACGGGGAGCTGTTTTTT. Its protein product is CAWTLHGELFF.